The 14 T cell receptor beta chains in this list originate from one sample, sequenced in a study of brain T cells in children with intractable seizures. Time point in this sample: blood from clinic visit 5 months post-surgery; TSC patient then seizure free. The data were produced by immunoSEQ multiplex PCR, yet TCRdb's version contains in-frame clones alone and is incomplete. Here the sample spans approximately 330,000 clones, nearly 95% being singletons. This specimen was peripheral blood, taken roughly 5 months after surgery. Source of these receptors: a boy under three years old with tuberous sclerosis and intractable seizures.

Here the CDR3 reads CSVELIAGEADTQYF. In DNA, the CDR3 is TGCAGCGTTGAATTGATAGCGGGAGAGGCAGATACGCAGTATTTT. The genes are TRBV29-1 and TRBJ2-3, with 9 bases aligning to TRBD2. This CDR3 has 15 amino acids. V was pared by 2 bases and J by 4 bases, with 7 bases of the junction left unmatched. CDR1 is SQVTM and CDR2 is ANQGSEA in the germline V gene.

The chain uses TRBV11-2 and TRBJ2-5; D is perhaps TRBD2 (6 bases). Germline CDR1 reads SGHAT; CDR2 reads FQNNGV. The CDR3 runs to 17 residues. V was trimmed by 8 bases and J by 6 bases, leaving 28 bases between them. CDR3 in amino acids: CASRLTSLSGATKTQYF. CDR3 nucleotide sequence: TGTGCCAGCCGGCTAACCTCTTTGTCGGGAGCCACGAAGACCCAGTACTTC.

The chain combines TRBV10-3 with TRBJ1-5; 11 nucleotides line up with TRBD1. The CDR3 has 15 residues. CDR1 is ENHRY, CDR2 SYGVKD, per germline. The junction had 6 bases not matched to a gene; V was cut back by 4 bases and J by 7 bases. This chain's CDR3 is CAISGTGGVIQPQHF. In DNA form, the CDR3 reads TGTGCCATCAGTGGGACAGGGGGCGTGATCCAGCCCCAGCATTTT.

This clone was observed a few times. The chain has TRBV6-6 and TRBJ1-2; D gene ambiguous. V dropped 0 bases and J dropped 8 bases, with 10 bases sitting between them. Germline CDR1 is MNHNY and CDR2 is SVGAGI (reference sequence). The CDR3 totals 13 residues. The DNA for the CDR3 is TGTGCCAGCAGTTACTCCACAAAAGGGGGCTACACCTTC. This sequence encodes CASSYSTKGGYTF.

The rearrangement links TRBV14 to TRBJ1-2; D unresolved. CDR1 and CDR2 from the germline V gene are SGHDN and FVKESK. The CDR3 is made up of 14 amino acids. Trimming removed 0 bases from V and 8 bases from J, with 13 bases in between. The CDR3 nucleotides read TGTGCCAGCAGCCAAGATACGGCCTCTTGGGGCTACACCTTC. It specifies CASSQDTASWGYTF.

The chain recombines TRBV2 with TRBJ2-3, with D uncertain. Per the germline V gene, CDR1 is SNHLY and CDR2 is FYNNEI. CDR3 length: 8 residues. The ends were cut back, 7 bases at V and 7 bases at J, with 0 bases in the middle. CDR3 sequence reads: CASNTQYF. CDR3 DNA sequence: TGTGCCAGCAATACGCAGTATTTT.

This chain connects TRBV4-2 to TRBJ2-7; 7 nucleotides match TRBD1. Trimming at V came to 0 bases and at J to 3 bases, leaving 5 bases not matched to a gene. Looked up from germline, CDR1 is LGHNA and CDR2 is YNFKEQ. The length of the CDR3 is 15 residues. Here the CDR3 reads CASSQEVAGGYEQYF. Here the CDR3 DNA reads TGTGCCAGCAGCCAAGAGGTAGCAGGGGGCTACGAGCAGTACTTC.

The CDR3 bases are TGCGCCAGCAGCCAACACGGGGATACGCAGTATTTT. Amino acid sequence: CASSQHGDTQYF. This rearrangement joins TRBV4-1 to TRBJ2-3, with D unclear. There are 12 residues in the CDR3. CDR1 and CDR2 from the germline V gene are MGHRA and YSYEKL. V lost 2 bases and J 6 bases, leaving 6 bases between the germline ends.

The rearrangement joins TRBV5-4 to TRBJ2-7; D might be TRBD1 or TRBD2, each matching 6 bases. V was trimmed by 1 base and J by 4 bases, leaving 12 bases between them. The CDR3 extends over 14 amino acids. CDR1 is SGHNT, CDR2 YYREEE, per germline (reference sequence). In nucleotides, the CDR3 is TGTGCCAGCAGCTTGATAGGGGGGCCTTACGAGCAGTACTTC. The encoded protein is CASSLIGGPYEQYF.

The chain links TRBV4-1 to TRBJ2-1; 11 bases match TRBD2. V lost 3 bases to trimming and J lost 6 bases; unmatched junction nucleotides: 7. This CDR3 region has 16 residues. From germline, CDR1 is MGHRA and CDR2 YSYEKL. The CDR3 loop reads CASSQPAGTSGNEQFF. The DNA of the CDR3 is TGCGCCAGCAGCCAGCCGGCCGGGACTAGCGGCAATGAGCAGTTCTTC.

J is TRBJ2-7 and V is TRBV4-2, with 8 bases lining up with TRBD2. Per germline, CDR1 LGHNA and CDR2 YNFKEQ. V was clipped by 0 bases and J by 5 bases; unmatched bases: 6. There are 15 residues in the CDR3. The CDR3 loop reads CASSQDRTSKNEQYF. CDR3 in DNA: TGTGCCAGCAGCCAAGATAGGACTAGCAAGAACGAGCAGTACTTC.

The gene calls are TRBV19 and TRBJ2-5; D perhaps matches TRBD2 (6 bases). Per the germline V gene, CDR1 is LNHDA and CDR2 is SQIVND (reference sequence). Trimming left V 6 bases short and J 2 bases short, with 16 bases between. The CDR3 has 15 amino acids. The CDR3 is CASREPGGRQETQYF. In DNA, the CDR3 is TGTGCCAGTAGGGAGCCTGGGGGGAGACAAGAGACCCAGTACTTC.

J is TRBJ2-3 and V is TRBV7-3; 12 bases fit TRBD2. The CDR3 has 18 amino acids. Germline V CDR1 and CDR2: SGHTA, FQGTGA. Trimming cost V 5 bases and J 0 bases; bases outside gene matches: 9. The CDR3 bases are TGTGCCAGCAGCCGAGGACTAGCGGGGAGATCTAGCACAGATACGCAGTATTTT. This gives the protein CASSRGLAGRSSTDTQYF.

The chain's CDR3 is CASSPQTEAFF. In nucleotides, the CDR3 is TGTGCCAGTAGTCCTCAGACTGAAGCTTTCTTT. The V gene is TRBV19, the J gene TRBJ1-1; no clear D gene. This CDR3 spans 11 amino acids. V was clipped by 5 bases and J by 5 bases, with 6 bases between them. The V gene's germline CDR1 is LNHDA and CDR2 SQIVND (reference sequence).